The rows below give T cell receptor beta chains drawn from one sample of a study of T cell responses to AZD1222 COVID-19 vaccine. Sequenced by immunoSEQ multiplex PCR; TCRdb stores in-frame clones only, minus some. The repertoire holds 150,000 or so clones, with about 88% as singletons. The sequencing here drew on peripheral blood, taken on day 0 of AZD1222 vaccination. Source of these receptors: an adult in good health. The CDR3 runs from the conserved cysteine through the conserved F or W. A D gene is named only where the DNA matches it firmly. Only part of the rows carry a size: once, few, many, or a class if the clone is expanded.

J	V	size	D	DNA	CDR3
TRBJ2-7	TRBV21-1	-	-	TGTGCCAGCAGCAAAGGGGACAGGGATTTGACACGAACCTACGAGCAGTACTTC	CASSKGDRDLTRTYEQYF
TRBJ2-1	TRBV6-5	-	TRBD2	TGTGCCAGCAGTCTAGCGGGAGTAAGCAATGAGCAGTTCTTC	CASSLAGVSNEQFF
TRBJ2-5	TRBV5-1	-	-	TGCGCCAGCAGCCCCTCTGAGATGGTGGGCCAAGAGACCCAGTACTTC	CASSPSEMVGQETQYF
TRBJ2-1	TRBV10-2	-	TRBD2	TGCGCCAGCAGCGGGGCGGGAGGGGTTGAGCAGTTCTTC	CASSGAGGVEQFF
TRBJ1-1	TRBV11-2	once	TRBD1	TGTGCCAGCAGCTCTCGGACAGGAGTAGGTGAAGCTTTCTTT	CASSSRTGVGEAFF
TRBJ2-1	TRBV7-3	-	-	TGTGCCAGCAGCTTGGGCGCAGGGTCCAATGAGCAGTTCTTC	CASSLGAGSNEQFF
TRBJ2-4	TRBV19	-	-	TGTGCCAGTAGTATAGGGGCGGAGGGAGACATTCAGTACTTC	CASSIGAEGDIQYF
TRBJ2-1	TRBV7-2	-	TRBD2	TGTGCCAGCAGCTTGGGGCTAGCGGGGCCTGGGAATGAGCAGTTCTTC	CASSLGLAGPGNEQFF
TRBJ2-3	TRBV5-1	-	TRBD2	TGCGCCAGCAGCTTGGAGCGCGGGGGGGGAACAGATACGCAGTATTTT	CASSLERGGGTDTQYF
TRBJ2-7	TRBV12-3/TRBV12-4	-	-	TGTGCCAGCGGGCTGGGACACCTATACGAGCAGTACTTC	CASGLGHLYEQYF
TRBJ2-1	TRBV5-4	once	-	TGTGCCAGCAGCCAGGGGGGGGCTAGCGGGTGGCTTGAGCAGTTCTTC	CASSQGGASGWLEQFF
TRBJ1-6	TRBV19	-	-	TGTGCCAGTAGTATACCCGGTAGTCCCCTCCACTTT	CASSIPGSPLHF
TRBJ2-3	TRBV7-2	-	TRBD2	TGTGCCGCGGCGGCTAGCGGACTCGCAGATACGCAGTATTTT	CAAAASGLADTQYF
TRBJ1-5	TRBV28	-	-	TGTGCCAGCAGCTCCACAGGGTCCCGTCAGCCCCAGCATTTT	CASSSTGSRQPQHF
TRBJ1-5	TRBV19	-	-	TGTGCCAGTAGCGACGGACAGTTAAATCAGCCCCAGCATTTT	CASSDGQLNQPQHF
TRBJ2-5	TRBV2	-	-	TGTGCCAGCAGCGATCCCCCAGAGACCCAGTACTTC	CASSDPPETQYF
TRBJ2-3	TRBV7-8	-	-	TGTGCCAGCAGCTTAGCCACGGGGGCCGGAAGCACAGATACGCAGTATTTT	CASSLATGAGSTDTQYF
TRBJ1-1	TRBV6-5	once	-	TGTGCCAGCAGTCCCGGGCTATCGGGCACTGAAGCTTTCTTT	CASSPGLSGTEAFF
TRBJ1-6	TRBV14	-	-	TGTGCCAGCAGCCAAGGGGGACGACTCCACTTT	CASSQGGRLHF
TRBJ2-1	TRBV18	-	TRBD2	TGTGCCAGCTCACCACGGACTAGCGGGAATGCTTACAATGAGCAGTTCTTC	CASSPRTSGNAYNEQFF
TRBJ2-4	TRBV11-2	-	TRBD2	TGTGCCAGCAGCTTAACCGGGCGGGTTCGGGGGGACATTCAGTACTTC	CASSLTGRVRGDIQYF
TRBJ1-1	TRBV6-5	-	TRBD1	TGTGCCAGCAGGGGGGGACAGGGGTCGGAAGCTTTCTTT	CASRGGQGSEAFF
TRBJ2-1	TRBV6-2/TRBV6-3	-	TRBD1	TGTGCCAGCAGTCCACAGGACAGGGGGCGTCATGAGCAGTTCTTC	CASSPQDRGRHEQFF
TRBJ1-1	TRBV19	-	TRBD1	TGTGCCAGTAAGGTAGGGGACAGGTTCCCGGGAAAAAACACTGAAGCTTTCTTT	CASKVGDRFPGKNTEAFF
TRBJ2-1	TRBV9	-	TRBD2	TGTGCCAGCAGCGTAGGGTTAGCGGGAGGGCTAAGCTCCTACAATGAGCAGTTCTTC	CASSVGLAGGLSSYNEQFF
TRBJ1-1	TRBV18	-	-	TGTGCCAGCTCACCAGTGGGGAGTTTCGGCACTGAAGCTTTCTTT	CASSPVGSFGTEAFF
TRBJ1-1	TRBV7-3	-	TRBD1	TGTGCCAGCAGCAGACAGGGGAACACTGAAGCTTTCTTT	CASSRQGNTEAFF
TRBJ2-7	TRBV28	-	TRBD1	TGTGCCAGCAGCCACCAGACAGGGAAGGGGACCTACGAGCAGTACTTC	CASSHQTGKGTYEQYF
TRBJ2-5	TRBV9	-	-	TGTGCCAGCAGCCGGGACTCACAAGAGACCCAGTACTTC	CASSRDSQETQYF
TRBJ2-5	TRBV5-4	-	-	TGTGCCAGCAGCTTGGCCTCAAGGGAGACCCAGTACTTC	CASSLASRETQYF
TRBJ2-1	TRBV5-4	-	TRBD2	TGTGCCAGCAGCTTGGGAGCGGGAGGTGGAAATGAGCAGTTCTTC	CASSLGAGGGNEQFF
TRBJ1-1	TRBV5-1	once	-	TGCGCCAGCAGCTTGGCCTATGGTGGGACTGAAGCTTTCTTT	CASSLAYGGTEAFF
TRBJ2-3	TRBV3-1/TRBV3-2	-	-	TGTGCCAGCAGCCAACGGGCAGGCGGTACAGATACGCAGTATTTT	CASSQRAGGTDTQYF
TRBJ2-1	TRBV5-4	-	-	TGTGCCAGCAGCCGTCGCACTCTCCTAGACAATGAGCAGTTCTTC	CASSRRTLLDNEQFF
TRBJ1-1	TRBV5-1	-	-	TGCGCCAGCAGGTATTCAGGGACTGAAGCTTTCTTT	CASRYSGTEAFF
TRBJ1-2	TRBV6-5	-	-	TGTGCCAGCAGCCTCGGCAACTATGGCTACACCTTC	CASSLGNYGYTF
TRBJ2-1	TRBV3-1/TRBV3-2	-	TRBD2	TGTGCCAGCAGCCGCCAACGGGCGGGGGGGCGAAATGAGCAGTTCTTC	CASSRQRAGGRNEQFF
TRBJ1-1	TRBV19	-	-	TGTGCCAGTAGTATAGATAGTAGGAACACTGAAGCTTTCTTT	CASSIDSRNTEAFF
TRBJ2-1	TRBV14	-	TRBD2	TGTGCCAGCAGCCAAGGGGCGGGAGGGCCAAGCAATGAGCAGTTCTTC	CASSQGAGGPSNEQFF